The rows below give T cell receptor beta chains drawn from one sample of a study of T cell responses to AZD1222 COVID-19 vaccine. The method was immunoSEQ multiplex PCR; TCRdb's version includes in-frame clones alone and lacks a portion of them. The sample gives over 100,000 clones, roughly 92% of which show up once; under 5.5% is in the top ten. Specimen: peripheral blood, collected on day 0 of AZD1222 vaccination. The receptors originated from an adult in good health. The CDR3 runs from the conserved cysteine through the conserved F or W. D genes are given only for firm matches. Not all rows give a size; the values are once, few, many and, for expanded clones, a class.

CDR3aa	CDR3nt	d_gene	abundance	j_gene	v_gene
CAISGTDVTYEQYF	TGTGCCATCAGTGGGACAGATGTAACCTACGAGCAGTACTTC	-	-	TRBJ2-7	TRBV10-3
CASSQGAGAGRKLFF	TGTGCCAGCAGCCAAGGAGCAGGCGCAGGTCGGAAACTGTTTTTT	-	few	TRBJ1-4	TRBV3-1/TRBV3-2
CASSATYSPLHF	TGTGCCAGCAGCGCGACCTATTCACCCCTCCACTTT	-	-	TRBJ1-6	TRBV6-5
CASSPDVTGELFF	TGTGCCAGCAGCCCAGACGTGACCGGGGAGCTGTTTTTT	-	-	TRBJ2-2	TRBV7-2
CASSQEKGRTYGYTF	TGTGCCAGCAGCCAAGAGAAAGGACGGACCTATGGCTACACCTTC	-	few	TRBJ1-2	TRBV3-1/TRBV3-2
CASSTYAPGQGTTDTQYF	TGTGCCAGCAGTACCTACGCCCCGGGACAGGGGACCACAGATACGCAGTATTTT	TRBD1	-	TRBJ2-3	TRBV25-1
CASSLAEGGYNEQFF	TGTGCCAGCAGCTTAGCCGAGGGAGGCTACAATGAGCAGTTCTTC	-	-	TRBJ2-1	TRBV7-2
CASSKGGQGTDTQYF	TGTGCCAGCAGCAAAGGAGGGCAAGGCACAGATACGCAGTATTTT	-	-	TRBJ2-3	TRBV7-3
CASSRSQGNIQYF	TGTGCCAGCAGTAGAAGTCAGGGCAACATTCAGTACTTC	-	-	TRBJ2-4	TRBV2
CASSEGTGGISYEQYF	TGTGCCAGCAGTGAGGGCACAGGGGGGATTTCCTACGAGCAGTACTTC	TRBD1	-	TRBJ2-7	TRBV2
CASSQAGTGTEAFF	TGTGCCAGCAGCCAGGCCGGGACAGGGACTGAAGCTTTCTTT	TRBD1	-	TRBJ1-1	TRBV5-5
CASSSLLNTEAFF	TGTGCCAGCAGCTCTCTGCTGAACACTGAAGCTTTCTTT	-	-	TRBJ1-1	TRBV7-2
CASSTRTGTRNYGYTF	TGTGCCAGCAGCACTCGTACCGGGACAAGGAACTATGGCTACACCTTC	-	few	TRBJ1-2	TRBV21-1
CASSDSPGMNTEAFF	TGTGCCAGCAGTGACTCCCCAGGGATGAACACTGAAGCTTTCTTT	-	-	TRBJ1-1	TRBV6-4
CASSTPRESPAYEQYF	TGTGCCAGTAGTACTCCTCGGGAGAGCCCAGCCTACGAGCAGTACTTC	-	-	TRBJ2-7	TRBV19
CASSPEQFGELFF	TGTGCCAGCAGCCCCGAACAGTTCGGGGAGCTGTTTTTT	-	-	TRBJ2-2	TRBV7-2
CASSVAQYYTEAFF	TGTGCCAGCAGCGTAGCTCAGTACTACACTGAAGCTTTCTTT	-	-	TRBJ1-1	TRBV9
CASSPDSPSTDTQYF	TGTGCCAGCAGCCCGGACAGCCCTAGCACAGATACGCAGTATTTT	-	-	TRBJ2-3	TRBV21-1
CASSDKNLRDRAYEQYF	TGTGCCAGCAGCGACAAAAATCTTCGGGACAGAGCCTACGAGCAGTACTTC	TRBD1	-	TRBJ2-7	TRBV7-2
CASSPKGQVPYEQYF	TGTGCCAGCAGCCCAAAAGGACAGGTACCCTACGAGCAGTACTTC	TRBD1	-	TRBJ2-7	TRBV9
CASSLGSPLHF	TGTGCCAGCAGTTTAGGGTCACCCCTCCACTTT	-	-	TRBJ1-6	TRBV28
CASSPPRQTSTDTQYF	TGTGCCAGCAGCCCCCCGAGACAGACTAGCACAGATACGCAGTATTTT	-	few	TRBJ2-3	TRBV7-2
CASSPRGLGGYTF	TGTGCCAGCAGTCCCCGGGGACTTGGTGGCTACACCTTC	-	-	TRBJ1-2	TRBV28
CASRGQGKGGGYTF	TGTGCCAGTAGGGGACAGGGAAAAGGAGGTGGCTACACCTTC	TRBD1	-	TRBJ1-2	TRBV19
CASSQVGAKNIQYF	TGTGCCAGCAGCCAGGTGGGGGCCAAAAACATTCAGTACTTC	-	-	TRBJ2-4	TRBV6-5
CASSGRPGLFGETQYF	TGTGCCAGCAGCGGCCGACCGGGACTCTTCGGGGAGACCCAGTACTTC	-	-	TRBJ2-5	TRBV21-1
CASIRTGSYEQYF	TGTGCCAGTATTAGGACAGGGTCCTACGAGCAGTACTTC	TRBD1	-	TRBJ2-7	TRBV19
CASTFNQPQHF	TGTGCCAGCACCTTCAATCAGCCCCAGCATTTT	-	once	TRBJ1-5	TRBV9
CASSEEYTDTQYF	TGTGCCAGCAGCGAGGAATACACAGATACGCAGTATTTT	-	-	TRBJ2-3	TRBV9